Below, one TCR beta chain is given with its context. The specificity of this receptor is unknown. No base quality information exists; no much larger clone differs at one position. The data derive from a study of neoadjuvant anti-PD-1 for oral cavity cancer listed by TCRdb under 2021. At the level of the whole study: Patients mostly received three to four biweekly doses of nivolumab at 3 mg/kg before curative-intent surgical resection. Patients with complete response, partial response or stable disease by RECIST 1.1 were defined as responders, whereas patients with progression were defined as non-responders. Patients who did not progress were given a fourth nivolumab dose at about day 43 and had definitive surgical resection on days 50-56. An approximately 33% response rate was observed in the parent correlative cohort, in which over 9 patients were included. Study-wide findings and limitations: Greater tumor shrinkage was correlated with larger post-treatment sizes of preexisting intratumoral clones, suggesting that expansion of preexisting clones contributed to response. Only a few patients per response group were included in the TCR analyses, and larger cohorts for validation were called for by the authors. Higher pretreatment blood Treg/Th17 ratios correlated with both higher pretreatment blood TCRbeta clonality and lower post-treatment tumor TCRbeta clonality.

Survey sequencing of tumors used two replicates per sample, and the tumor libraries mostly started from approximately 4.8 ug of input genomic DNA. The immunoSEQ hsTCRbeta kit was used to prepare TCRbeta libraries, following the manufacturer's instructions. The completed libraries were mixed into a single pool at 3 nM, then sequenced with an Illumina NovaSeq 6000 S4 flow cell. The original pipeline was this. The immunoSEQ Analyzer was used for raw data preprocessing and quality control. The analysis was limited to productive rearrangements, and each clonotype was defined by a unique CDR3 amino acid sequence. Repertoire clonality was estimated as the Gini-Simpson index, computed with the R package tcR. Student's t test was used to compare Gini indices, and Pearson correlation was used to assess associations with tumor size change. TCRdb holds this immuneACCESS table with in-frame rearrangements only. Some clones are missing; in checked studies, unresolved V genes explain under half, and the rest has no known cause. That table supplies the V and J calls and clone size; D and trimming were determined from the DNA. For this sample there are around 24,000 clones; roughly 29% appear just once. About 16% of the sample belongs to the ten largest clones.

V loses 3 bases, J loses 5 bases, and the germline ends lie 16 bases apart. There are 15 amino acids in the CDR3, from cysteine to phenylalanine inclusive. This entry keeps only the CDR3 DNA: 45 bases, framed from base 1. As encoded in the germline V gene, CDR1 is ENHRY while CDR2 is SYGVKD. The time point label corresponds to: after neoadjuvant nivolumab, at surgical resection. The patients had newly diagnosed stage II-IVA oral cavity squamous cell carcinoma and had not received any prior systemic or radiation treatment. The cohort consisted of patients with HPV-negative, locally advanced oral cavity squamous cell carcinoma. The samples were drawn from a longitudinal correlative study tied to a single-arm phase II trial testing neoadjuvant nivolumab in oral cavity squamous cell carcinoma. Subject-matched pre- and post-treatment PBMCs and tumors from three responders and three non-responders underwent genomic DNA-based TCRbeta sequencing. For tumor tissue, genomic DNA extraction relied on the Maxwell RSC DNA from Tissue kit.

The TCR originated in a person aged 35 to 85 with oral cavity squamous cell carcinoma. The sample was tumor tissue, taken after nivolumab (anti-PD-1) treatment. The chain is assembled from TRBV10-3 and TRBJ2-5; the D gene remains uncertain. The DNA is as follows: TGTGCCATCAGTGATTATGAAACGTCCTTCGAGACCCAGTACTTC. This codes for CAISDYETSFETQYF.